Presented here are 32 T cell receptor beta chains from one specimen sequenced in a study of glioma-infiltrating T cells. TCR alpha and beta CDR3 regions were amplified from RNA using iRepertoire nested multiplex PCR. TCRdb fed the multiplex PCR reads into MiXCR, producing one record per CDR3 protein. The sample yields thousands of distinct CDR3 sequences, 35% to 50% seen once. The sequenced sample consisted of glioma tissue, nonneoplastic brain tissue, or PBMCs (not recorded which). All receptors come from a human donor with low-grade glioma or glioblastoma, undergoing nonglioma brain surgery, or in good health (not recorded which).

CDR3 DNA sequence: TGCGCCAGCAGCCAGGGGGACAGTCTGTTCTTC. Its translation is CASSQGDSLFF. This chain connects TRBV4-1 to TRBJ2-1, with TRBD1 matching 7 bases. Losses at the gene ends were 3 bases for V and 15 bases for J; bases not matched to a gene: 5. The CDR3 runs 11 residues. From germline, CDR1 is MGHRA and CDR2 YSYEKL.

As for this clonotype: At one end, the junction sequence differs from germline, possibly due to a read error. The CDR3 coding sequence is TGTGCCAGCAGTTCGACAACCGAAGCTTCCTTT. It translates to CASSSTTEASF. The chain couples TRBV28 to TRBJ1-1; D remains unclear. The germline V gene encodes CDR1 MDHEN and CDR2 SYDVKM. The CDR3 totals 11 residues.

CDR3 protein: CASSSGTSGDEQFF. The CDR3 nucleotides are TGTGCCAGCAGCTCCGGGACTAGCGGGGATGAGCAGTTCTTC. This chain uses TRBV7-9 with TRBJ2-1; the match to TRBD2 covers 13 bases. J was trimmed by 8 bases and V by 4 bases; bases with no gene match: 2. Germline values: CDR1 SEHNR, CDR2 FQNEAQ (reference sequence). The CDR3 is 14 residues long.

This clonotype ranks as medium-sized. The V and J genes are TRBV11-1 and TRBJ2-7, with D unclear. Deletions cut 5 bases from V and 2 bases from J, with 13 bases between. Germline lookup yields CDR1 SGHAT and CDR2 FQDESV (reference sequence). The CDR3 loop spans 14 amino acids. CDR3 in amino acids: CASSPGSGTYEQYF. The CDR3 nucleotides read TGTGCCAGCAGCCCGGGCTCAGGTACCTACGAGCAGTACTTC.

In this sample, this clonotype turned up many times. The chain links TRBV2 to TRBJ2-7; 11 bases fit TRBD1. The length of the CDR3 is 13 residues. The germline V gene encodes CDR1 SNHLY and CDR2 FYNNEI. With V trimmed by 6 bases and J by 7 bases, 5 bases remained unmatched. The CDR3 bases are TGTGCCAGCAGGGACGGGACAGGGGGGGAGCAGTACTTC. Its protein product is CASRDGTGGEQYF.

This clonotype has a count of ten or more. The CDR3 protein is CASSAIRTNQPQHF. The CDR3 nucleotides are TGCGCCAGCAGTGCAATCAGGACAAATCAGCCCCAGCATTTT. The V and J genes are TRBV10-2 and TRBJ1-5; the D gene is possibly TRBD1 (5 bases). CDR3 length: 14 amino acids. V was pared by 4 bases and J by 4 bases, with 11 bases between. CDR1 and CDR2 (germline): WSHSY, SAAADI.

This chain connects TRBV15 to TRBJ2-1, with 8 nucleotides matching TRBD2. Germline loops: CDR1 LNHNV, CDR2 YYDKDF (reference sequence). The CDR3 covers 15 residues. With 5 bases clipped from V and 12 bases from J, the junction kept 15 bases outside the gene matches. CDR3 protein: CATSQTSALSNSQFF. The DNA of the CDR3 is TGTGCCACCAGCCAGACTAGCGCCCTATCCAATTCGCAGTTCTTC.

Here the CDR3 DNA reads TGTGCCAGTATAAAAGGGAACCATCAGCCCCAGCATTTT. It yields the protein CASIKGNHQPQHF. This rearrangement joins TRBV27 to TRBJ1-5; the D is unclear. The CDR3 runs 13 residues. The V end was cut by 9 bases, the J end by 5 bases, with 14 bases between. CDR1 and CDR2 from the germline V gene are MNHEY and SMNVEV (reference sequence).

This chain links TRBV20-1 with TRBJ2-7, with TRBD2 matching 7 bases. The trim removed 2 bases at V and 6 bases at J, leaving 10 bases unmatched. Germline-derived CDR1 and CDR2 are DFQATT and SNEGSKA (reference sequence). The CDR3 is 14 amino acids. CDR3 nucleotide sequence: TGCAGTGCTAGATCCCGGGCGGGAGTCGCCGAGCAGTACTTC. This codes for CSARSRAGVAEQYF.

About this clonotype: A read error may explain this, as a much larger clone is one base away. This chain joins TRBV29-1 and TRBJ2-1, with D possibly TRBD1 on 9 matching bases. This CDR3 is 18 amino acids long. Germline CDR1 is SQVTM and CDR2 is ANQGSEA. Here the CDR3 reads CSVEDHFSGTGTYNKQFF. The CDR3 region has the DNA TGCAGCGTTGAAGATCATTTTAGCGGGACAGGGACCTACAATAAGCAGTTCTTC.

A single count supports this clonotype. This chain joins TRBV6-1 and TRBJ2-7, with D possibly TRBD1 on 6 matching bases. The CDR3 has 14 amino acids. V was clipped by 7 bases and J by 5 bases, with 18 bases between them. Germline CDR1 and CDR2: MNHNS and SASEGT. CDR3 region: CASNLQGMGHEQYF. The CDR3 DNA follows: TGTGCCAGCAATCTACAGGGAATGGGCCACGAGCAGTACTTC.

This sequence joins TRBV6-5 and TRBJ2-7; TRBD2 matches at 8 bases. This CDR3 comprises 15 residues. Germline CDR1 MNHEY, CDR2 SVGAGI. The V gene end was trimmed by 5 bases and the J gene end by 6 bases; junction bases not matched to a gene: 12. The CDR3 sequence: CASSETEAGVAEQYF. The CDR3 region has the DNA TGTGCCAGCAGTGAAACGGAAGCGGGAGTCGCCGAGCAGTACTTC.

About this clonotype itself: Compared with germline, one end of the junction differs, possibly owing to a read error. This sequence joins TRBV6-6 and TRBJ1-3; D is perhaps TRBD1 (5 bases). The CDR3 spans 13 residues. The germline gives CDR1 MNHNY, CDR2 SVGAGI (reference sequence). The DNA of the CDR3 is TGTGCCAGCAGTTTAGGGGATGGAAACACCAAATATTTT. It is translated as CASSLGDGNTKYF.

This clonotype was detected many times. The chain combines TRBV12-3 or TRBV12-4 with TRBJ2-2; no clear D gene. V lost 5 bases to trimming and J lost 6 bases, with 7 bases between them. This CDR3 has 12 amino acids. CDR3: CASSEMAGELFF. The CDR3 coding sequence is TGTGCCAGCAGTGAGATGGCCGGGGAGCTGTTTTTT.

In its sample, this clonotype was seen once. This may be a read error, as it is one base from a much larger clone. J is TRBJ2-3 and V is TRBV13; 10 positions match TRBD2. CDR3 size: 15 residues. Germline lookup yields CDR1 PRHDT and CDR2 FYEKMQ (reference sequence). CDR3 amino acids: CASSSRTSGTDRQYF. CDR3 sequence (DNA): TGTGCCAGCAGCTCGCGGACTAGCGGCACAGATAGGCAGTATTTT.

The CDR3 sequence is CAISESSGTDSEAFF. CDR3 DNA sequence: TGTGCCATCAGTGAGTCGAGTGGGACGGACAGCGAAGCTTTCTTT. The chain links TRBV10-3 to TRBJ1-1; TRBD1 is a possible D gene (6 bases). V was trimmed by 0 bases and J by 8 bases, leaving 16 bases between them. The germline gives CDR1 ENHRY, CDR2 SYGVKD. The CDR3 runs 15 residues.

The chain recombines TRBV6-6 with TRBJ1-6; D is unresolved. Germline assignment: CDR1 MNHNY and CDR2 SVGAGI (reference sequence). The CDR3 has 9 residues. Trimming removed 2 bases from V and 13 bases from J, with 0 bases in between. This CDR3 is CASSYPLHF. CDR3 sequence (DNA): TGTGCCAGCAGTTACCCCCTCCACTTT.

This clonotype ranks as medium-sized. The chain is built from TRBV3-1 and TRBJ2-7, with 9 bases identical to TRBD2. CDR1 and CDR2 (germline): LGHDT, YNNKEL (reference sequence). The CDR3 is made up of 17 amino acids. J lost 2 bases, V lost 5 bases, and 13 bases had no gene match. The CDR3 coding sequence is TGTGCCAGCAGCTATAAGCCCCTAGCGGGAAAGACCTACGAGCAGTACTTC. It codes for CASSYKPLAGKTYEQYF.

This clonotype was observed a handful of times. The rearrangement uses TRBV9 and TRBJ1-2; D perhaps matches TRBD1 (5 bases). Deletions cut 0 bases from V and 4 bases from J, with 16 bases between. CDR3 length equals 16 residues. Per the germline V gene, CDR1 is SGDLS and CDR2 is YYNGEE. The CDR3 DNA reads TGTGCCAGCAGCGTAGATCCGGGACGCCCCCTCTATGGCTACACCTTC. It codes for CASSVDPGRPLYGYTF.

This clonotype was detected ten times or more. This chain joins TRBV5-4 and TRBJ1-2; the match to TRBD1 covers 8 bases. The junction had 9 bases not matched to a gene; V was cut back by 6 bases and J by 5 bases. Germline V gene sequence: CDR1 SGHNT, CDR2 YYREEE (reference sequence). The CDR3 loop spans 14 amino acids. Written as DNA, the CDR3 is TGTGCCAGCAACGAACAGGGGGTGGTATATGGCTACACCTTC. Protein: CASNEQGVVYGYTF.

In regard to this clonotype: One end of the junction varies from germline; a read error may be responsible. The chain joins TRBV6-1 to TRBJ1-1; no reliable D call. The CDR3 is 14 amino acids. Germline V gene data show CDR1 as MNHNS and CDR2 as SASEGT. This CDR3 reads CTSSEEGEHTEAFF. The DNA of the CDR3 is TGTACCAGCAGTGAAGAGGGAGAGCACACTGAAGCTTTCTTT.

V is TRBV27 and J is TRBJ1-1; TRBD1 might be the D (5 bases). Deletions cut 5 bases from V and 4 bases from J, with 11 bases between. The CDR3 length is 13 residues. Per the germline V gene, CDR1 is MNHEY and CDR2 is SMNVEV (reference sequence). CDR3 loop: CASSGLGPTEAFF. The CDR3 nucleotides are TGTGCCAGCAGTGGGCTGGGACCCACTGAAGCTTTCTTT.

On this clonotype: This may be a read error, as it is one base from a much larger clone. CDR3 amino acids: CASSSGSIQFF. The CDR3 nucleotides are TGTGCCAGCAGCTCAGGAAGCATTCAGTTCTTC. The chain recombines TRBV11-2 with TRBJ2-1; D gene uncertain. V gave up 4 bases and J gave up 13 bases, with 11 bases separating them. The CDR3 has 11 residues. Germline V gene lookup returns CDR1 SGHAT and CDR2 FQNNGV.

This clonotype counts as medium-sized. This chain links TRBV2 with TRBJ2-7; TRBD2 agrees at 7 bases. Germline V CDR1 and CDR2: SNHLY, FYNNEI. CDR3 size: 13 residues. V shed 8 bases and J 7 bases; nucleotides not matched to a gene: 11. CDR3 coding DNA: TGTGCCAGCGGGGGAGGGCCGGGGAGTGAGCAGTACTTC. It translates to CASGGGPGSEQYF.

Of note for this clonotype: Mismatch with germline at one junction end may stem from a read error. The chain employs TRBV27 and TRBJ1-6; D not certain. The CDR3 sequence is 13 residues long. Per the germline V gene, CDR1 is MNHEY and CDR2 is SMNVEV (reference sequence). The DNA of the CDR3 is TGTGCCAGCGCCCTTGTTGAGTATTCACCCATCCACTTT. Translation: CASALVEYSPIHF.

Ten or more counts support this clonotype. This chain connects TRBV7-9 to TRBJ1-4, with D tentatively TRBD1 (5 bases). The CDR3 spans 14 residues. V was clipped by 6 bases and J by 10 bases, with 18 bases between them. Germline CDR1 SEHNR, CDR2 FQNEAQ (reference sequence). The CDR3 coding sequence is TGTGCCAGCAGGAGGGACGGAGGTCAGCCAAAACTGTTTTTT. Translating it yields CASRRDGGQPKLFF.

V is TRBV6-1 and J is TRBJ2-7; weak D call: TRBD2 (5 bases). V shed 1 base and J shed 1 base, with 11 bases lying between them. Germline V lookup: CDR1 MNHNS, CDR2 SASEGT. The length of the CDR3 is 15 residues. CDR3: CASSEGFGMSYEQYF. The CDR3 DNA is TGTGCCAGCAGTGAAGGTTTCGGGATGTCCTACGAGCAGTACTTC.

The table lists this clonotype with many counts. The rearrangement joins TRBV28 to TRBJ2-1; possibly TRBD1 for D (6 bases). V gave up 5 bases and J gave up 2 bases, with 19 bases separating them. CDR1 and CDR2 from the germline V gene are MDHEN and SYDVKM. The CDR3 contains 17 residues. The CDR3 spells CASSTRDKPTTYNEQFF. The CDR3, as DNA: TGTGCCAGCAGTACAAGGGACAAACCGACGACCTACAATGAGCAGTTCTTC.

This clonotype was recorded at least ten times. CDR3 loop: CASSFRTEDTQYF. In DNA form, the CDR3 reads TGCGCCAGCAGCTTCCGTACTGAGGATACGCAGTATTTT. The V gene is TRBV5-1, the J gene TRBJ2-3, with D unresolved. The CDR3 is made up of 13 amino acids. Germline V gene data show CDR1 as SGHRS and CDR2 as YFSETQ. V was shortened by 2 bases and J by 6 bases, with 10 bases between the two germline ends. Complete variable domain (other parts from reference TRBV5-1 and TRBJ2-3): KAGVTQTPRYLIKTRGQQVTLSCSPISGHRSVSWYQQTPGQGLQFLFEYFSETQRNKGNFPGRFSGRQFSNSRSEMNVSTLELGDSALYLCASSFRTEDTQYFGPGTRLTVL.

This clonotype has ten or more counts. The chain carries TRBV9 and TRBJ2-3; D not certain. The germline V gene encodes CDR1 SGDLS and CDR2 YYNGEE. The CDR3 runs to 12 residues. Trimming took 4 bases from V and 4 from J, leaving 7 bases between them. The CDR3: CASSPNSDTQYF. CDR3 in DNA: TGTGCCAGCAGCCCCAACTCAGATACGCAGTATTTT.

The V call is TRBV6-1, the J call TRBJ2-7; D possibly corresponds to TRBD1 (6 bases). V gave up 6 bases and J gave up 5 bases, with 14 bases separating them. The CDR3 has 13 amino acids. The germline CDR1 and CDR2 sequences are MNHNS and SASEGT. For the CDR3, the DNA is TGTGCCAGCAGGGCAGGGGCTATCCACGAGCAGTACTTC. Translated: CASRAGAIHEQYF.

This clonotype was counted many times. The chain is built from TRBV11-2 and TRBJ2-3, with D unclear. The CDR3 loop spans 14 amino acids. The ends were cut back, 5 bases at V and 2 bases at J, with 11 bases in the middle. The germline V gene encodes CDR1 SGHAT and CDR2 FQNNGV. The CDR3 region has the DNA TGTGCCAGCAGCCCGGGTTCCTACACAGATACGCAGTATTTT. This sequence encodes CASSPGSYTDTQYF.